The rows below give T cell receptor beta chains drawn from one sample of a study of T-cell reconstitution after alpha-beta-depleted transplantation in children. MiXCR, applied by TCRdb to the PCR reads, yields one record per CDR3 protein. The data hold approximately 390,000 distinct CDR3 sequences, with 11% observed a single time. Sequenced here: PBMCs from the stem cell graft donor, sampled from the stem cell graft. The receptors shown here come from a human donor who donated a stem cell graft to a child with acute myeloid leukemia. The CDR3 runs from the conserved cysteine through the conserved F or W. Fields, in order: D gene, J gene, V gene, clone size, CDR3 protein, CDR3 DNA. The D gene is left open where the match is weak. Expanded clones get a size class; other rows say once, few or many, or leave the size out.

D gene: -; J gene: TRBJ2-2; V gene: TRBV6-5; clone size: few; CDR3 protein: CASSYSLGQINTGELFF; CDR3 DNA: TGTGCCAGCAGTTACTCACTGGGGCAAATCAACACCGGGGAGCTGTTTTTT
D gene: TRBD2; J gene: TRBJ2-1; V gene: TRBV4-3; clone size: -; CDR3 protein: CASSQDLAGGENEQFF; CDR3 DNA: TGCGCCAGCAGCCAGGACCTAGCGGGAGGGGAAAATGAGCAGTTCTTC
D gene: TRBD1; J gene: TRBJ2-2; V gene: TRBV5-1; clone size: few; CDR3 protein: CASTGDPSSAGELFF; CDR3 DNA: TGCGCCAGTACAGGGGACCCATCCTCAGCCGGGGAGCTGTTTTTT
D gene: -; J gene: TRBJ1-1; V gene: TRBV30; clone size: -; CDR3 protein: CAWRRGRETEAFF; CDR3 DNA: TGTGCCTGGAGGAGGGGCAGGGAGACTGAAGCTTTCTTT
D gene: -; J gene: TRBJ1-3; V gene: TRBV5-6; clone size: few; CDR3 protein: CASSIGRVKPGNTIYF; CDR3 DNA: TGTGCCAGCAGCATCGGTAGGGTCAAGCCTGGAAACACCATATATTTT
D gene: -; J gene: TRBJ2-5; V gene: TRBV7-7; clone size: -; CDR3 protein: CASSSQTQETQYF; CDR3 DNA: TGTGCTAGCAGCTCCCAAACTCAAGAGACCCAGTACTTC
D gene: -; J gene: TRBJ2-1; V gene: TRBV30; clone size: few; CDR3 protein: CAWTGVDNEQFF; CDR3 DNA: TGTGCCTGGACAGGGGTGGACAATGAGCAGTTCTTC
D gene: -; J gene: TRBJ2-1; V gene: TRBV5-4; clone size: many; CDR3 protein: CASAAGQPNNEQFF; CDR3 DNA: TGTGCCAGCGCGGCGGGACAACCAAACAATGAGCAGTTCTTC
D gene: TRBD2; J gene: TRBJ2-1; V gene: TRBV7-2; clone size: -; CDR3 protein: CASSRGGGQKNEQFF; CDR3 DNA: TGTGCCAGCAGCCGCGGGGGGGGACAAAAAAATGAGCAGTTCTTC
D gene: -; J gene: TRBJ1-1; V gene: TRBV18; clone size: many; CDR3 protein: CASSPLEAGAFF; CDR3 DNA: TGTGCCAGCTCACCACTCGAGGCGGGGGCTTTCTTT
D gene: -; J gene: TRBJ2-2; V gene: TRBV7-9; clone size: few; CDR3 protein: CASSFAPSEYTGELFF; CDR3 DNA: TGTGCCAGCAGCTTCGCCCCTAGTGAATACACCGGGGAGCTGTTTTTT
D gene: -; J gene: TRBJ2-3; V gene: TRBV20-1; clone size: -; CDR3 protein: CSASEDFNTQYF; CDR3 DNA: TGCAGTGCTAGTGAGGACTTCAATACGCAGTATTTT
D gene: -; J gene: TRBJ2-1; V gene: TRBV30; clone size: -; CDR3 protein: CAWNGGNTYNEQFF; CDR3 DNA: TGTGCCTGGAACGGGGGAAACACCTACAATGAGCAGTTCTTC
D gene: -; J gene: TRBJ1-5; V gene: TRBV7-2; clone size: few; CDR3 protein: CASSLGWEGGQPQHF; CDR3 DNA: TGTGCCAGCAGCTTAGGCTGGGAGGGAGGCCAGCCCCAGCATTTT
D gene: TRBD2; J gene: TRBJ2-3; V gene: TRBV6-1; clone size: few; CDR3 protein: CASSRMTSGSFADTQYF; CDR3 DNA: TGTGCCAGCAGTCGAATGACTAGCGGGAGTTTCGCAGATACGCAGTATTTT
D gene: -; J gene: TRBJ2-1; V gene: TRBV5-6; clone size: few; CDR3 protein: CASSTYLHEQFF; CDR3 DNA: TGTGCCAGCAGCACCTATTTGCATGAGCAGTTCTTC
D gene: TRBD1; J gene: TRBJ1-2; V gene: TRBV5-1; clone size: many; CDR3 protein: CASSRTTGTGAHGYTF; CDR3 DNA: TGCGCCAGCAGCAGAACAACCGGGACAGGGGCACATGGCTACACCTTC
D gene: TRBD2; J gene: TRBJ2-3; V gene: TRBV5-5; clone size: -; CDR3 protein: CASSPTGRADTQYF; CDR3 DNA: TGTGCCAGCAGCCCCACGGGGAGGGCGGATACGCAGTATTTT
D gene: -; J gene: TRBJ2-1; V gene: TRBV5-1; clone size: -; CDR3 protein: CASSLSRVRTQINDDEQFF; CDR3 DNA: TGCGCCAGCAGCTTGAGCCGGGTAAGAACACAAATTAACGACGATGAGCAGTTCTTC
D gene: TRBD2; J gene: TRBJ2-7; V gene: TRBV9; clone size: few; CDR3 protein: CASSVNPGTSGYEQYF; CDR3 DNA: TGTGCCAGCAGCGTAAATCCCGGGACTAGCGGCTACGAGCAGTACTTC
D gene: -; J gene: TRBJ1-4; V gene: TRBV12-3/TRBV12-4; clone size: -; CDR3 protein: CASSRLRGSEKLFF; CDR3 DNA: TGTGCCAGCAGCCGACTTCGGGGTTCTGAAAAACTGTTTTTT